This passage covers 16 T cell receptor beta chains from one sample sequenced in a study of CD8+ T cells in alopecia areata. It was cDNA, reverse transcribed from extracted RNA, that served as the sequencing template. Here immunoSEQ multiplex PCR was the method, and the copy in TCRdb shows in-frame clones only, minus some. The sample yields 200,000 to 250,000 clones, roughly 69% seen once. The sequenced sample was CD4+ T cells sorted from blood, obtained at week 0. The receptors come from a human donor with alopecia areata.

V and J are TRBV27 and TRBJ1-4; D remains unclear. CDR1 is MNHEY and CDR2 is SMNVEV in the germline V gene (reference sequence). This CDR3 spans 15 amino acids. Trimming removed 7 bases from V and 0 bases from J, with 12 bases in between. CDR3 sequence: CASTLRPATNEKLFF. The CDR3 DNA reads TGTGCCAGCACCCTCAGGCCGGCAACTAATGAAAAACTGTTTTTT.

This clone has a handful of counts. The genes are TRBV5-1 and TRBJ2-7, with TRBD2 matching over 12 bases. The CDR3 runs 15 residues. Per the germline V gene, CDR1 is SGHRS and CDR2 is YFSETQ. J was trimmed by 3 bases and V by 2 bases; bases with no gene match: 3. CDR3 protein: CASSFGLAGNYEQYF. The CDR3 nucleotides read TGCGCCAGCAGCTTCGGACTAGCGGGGAACTACGAGCAGTACTTC.

CDR3 DNA sequence: TGCGCCAGCAGCTTTGGGGTTACCTACGAGCAGTACTTC. As protein: CASSFGVTYEQYF. The chain carries TRBV5-1 and TRBJ2-7; no clear D. The germline gives CDR1 SGHRS, CDR2 YFSETQ. The CDR3 contains 13 residues. Trimming stripped 2 bases from V and 2 bases from J, with 8 bases between.

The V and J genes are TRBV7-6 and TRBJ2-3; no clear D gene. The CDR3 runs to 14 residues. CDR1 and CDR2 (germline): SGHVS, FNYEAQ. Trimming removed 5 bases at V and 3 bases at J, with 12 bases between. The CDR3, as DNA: TGTGCCAGCAGCAACGACCTCCTTACAGATACGCAGTATTTT. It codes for CASSNDLLTDTQYF.

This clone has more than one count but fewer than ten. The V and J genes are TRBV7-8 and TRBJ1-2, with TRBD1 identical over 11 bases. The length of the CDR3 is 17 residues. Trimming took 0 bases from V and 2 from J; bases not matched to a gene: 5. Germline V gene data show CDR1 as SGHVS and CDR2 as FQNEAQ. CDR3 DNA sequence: TGTGCCAGCAGCTTAGCGCTACGGACAGGGGGCAACTATGGCTACACCTTC. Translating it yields CASSLALRTGGNYGYTF.

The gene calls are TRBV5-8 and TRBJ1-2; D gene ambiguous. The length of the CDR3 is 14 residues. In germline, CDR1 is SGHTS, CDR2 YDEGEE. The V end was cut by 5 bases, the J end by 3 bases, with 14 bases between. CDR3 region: CASSRQQFDYGYTF. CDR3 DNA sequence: TGTGCCAGCAGTCGTCAGCAATTTGACTATGGCTACACCTTC. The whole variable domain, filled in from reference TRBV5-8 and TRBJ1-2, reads EAGVTQSPTHLIKTRGQQATLRCSPISGHTSVYWYQQALGLGLQFLLWYDEGEERNRGNFPPRFSGRQFPNYSSELNVNALELEDSALYLCASSRQQFDYGYTFGSGTRLTVV.

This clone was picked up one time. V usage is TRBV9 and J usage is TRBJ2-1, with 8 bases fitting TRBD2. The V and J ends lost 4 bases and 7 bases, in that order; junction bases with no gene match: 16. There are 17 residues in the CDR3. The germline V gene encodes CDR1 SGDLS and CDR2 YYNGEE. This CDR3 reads CASSLGFSGGRRNEQFF. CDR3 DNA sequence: TGTGCCAGCAGCCTGGGGTTCTCGGGGGGGCGAAGAAATGAGCAGTTCTTC.

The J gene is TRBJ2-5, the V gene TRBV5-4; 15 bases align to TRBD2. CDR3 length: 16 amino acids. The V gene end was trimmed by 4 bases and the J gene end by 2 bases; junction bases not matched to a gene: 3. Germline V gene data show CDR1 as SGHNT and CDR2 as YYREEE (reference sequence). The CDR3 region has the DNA TGTGCCAGCAGCCCGGGACTAGCGGGGGGTCAAGAGACCCAGTACTTC. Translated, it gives CASSPGLAGGQETQYF.

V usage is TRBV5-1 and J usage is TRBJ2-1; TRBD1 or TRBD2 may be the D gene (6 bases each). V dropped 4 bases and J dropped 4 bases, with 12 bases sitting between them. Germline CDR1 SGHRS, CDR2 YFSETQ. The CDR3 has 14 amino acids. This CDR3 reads CASSPGGLYNEQFF. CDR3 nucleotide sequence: TGCGCCAGCAGCCCCGGGGGCCTATACAATGAGCAGTTCTTC.

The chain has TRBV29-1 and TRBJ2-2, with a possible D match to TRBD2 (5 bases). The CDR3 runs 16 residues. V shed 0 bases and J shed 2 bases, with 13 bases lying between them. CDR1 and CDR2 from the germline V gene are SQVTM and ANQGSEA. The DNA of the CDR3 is TGCAGCGTTGAAGAAATACGGCGGGTTAACACCGGGGAGCTGTTTTTT. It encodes CSVEEIRRVNTGELFF.

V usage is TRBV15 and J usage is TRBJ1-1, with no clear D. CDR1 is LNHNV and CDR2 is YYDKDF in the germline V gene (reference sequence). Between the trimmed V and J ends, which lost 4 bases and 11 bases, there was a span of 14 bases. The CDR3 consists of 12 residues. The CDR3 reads CATSTRHSTAFF. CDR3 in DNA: TGTGCCACCAGCACTAGACACTCGACCGCTTTCTTT.

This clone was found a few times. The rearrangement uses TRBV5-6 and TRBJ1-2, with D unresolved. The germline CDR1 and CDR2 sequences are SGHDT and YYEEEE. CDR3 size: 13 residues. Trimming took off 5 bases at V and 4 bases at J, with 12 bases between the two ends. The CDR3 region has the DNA TGTGCCAGCAGAATTAGCGGGAGCTATGGCTACACCTTC. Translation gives CASRISGSYGYTF.

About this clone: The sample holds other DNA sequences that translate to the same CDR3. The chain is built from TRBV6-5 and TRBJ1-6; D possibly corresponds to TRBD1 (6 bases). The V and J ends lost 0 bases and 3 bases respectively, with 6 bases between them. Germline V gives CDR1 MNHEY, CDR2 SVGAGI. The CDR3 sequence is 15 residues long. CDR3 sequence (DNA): TGTGCCAGCAGTTACTCGACAGGCTATAATTCACCCCTCCACTTT. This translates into CASSYSTGYNSPLHF.

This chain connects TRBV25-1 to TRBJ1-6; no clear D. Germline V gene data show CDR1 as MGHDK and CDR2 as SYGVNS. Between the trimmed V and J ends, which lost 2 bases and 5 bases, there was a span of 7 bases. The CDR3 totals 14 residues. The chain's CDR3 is CASSEVSHNSPLHF. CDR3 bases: TGTGCCAGCAGTGAAGTGAGCCATAATTCACCCCTCCACTTT. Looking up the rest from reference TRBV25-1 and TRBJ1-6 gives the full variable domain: EADIYQTPRYLVIGTGKKITLECSQTMGHDKMYWYQQDPGMELHLIHYSYGVNSTEKGDLSSESTVSRIRTEHFPLTLESARPSHTSQYLCASSEVSHNSPLHFGNGTRLTVT.

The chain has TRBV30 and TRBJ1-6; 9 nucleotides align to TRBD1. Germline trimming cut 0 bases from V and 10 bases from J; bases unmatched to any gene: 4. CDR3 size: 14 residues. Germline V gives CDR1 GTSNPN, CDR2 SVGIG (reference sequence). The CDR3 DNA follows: TGTGCCTGGAGTGTTTGGGACAGGGCCTCACCCCTCCACTTT. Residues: CAWSVWDRASPLHF.

CDR3 in amino acids: CSVSNSGFSYEQYF. The CDR3 bases are TGCAGCGTTAGCAACAGCGGTTTCTCCTACGAGCAGTACTTC. The genes are TRBV29-1 and TRBJ2-7; a weak D match, TRBD2 (5 bases). This CDR3 comprises 14 residues. Germline values: CDR1 SQVTM, CDR2 ANQGSEA. V dropped 5 bases and J dropped 0 bases, with 14 bases sitting between them.